Below, one T cell receptor beta chain is given with its context. Stable hyperthyroidism meant no ophthalmopathy within 18 months of follow-up. Enrolled hyperthyroidism patients had a new diagnosis, a duration under 2 months, and an age of 18 to 65. TCR beta CDR3 amplification used RNA transcripts. In the first round, RT-PCR was carried out with HTBI primers, and a multiplex PCR formed the second round. Each CDR3 protein is one row after TCRdb ran MiXCR on the multiplex PCR reads. The sample contains hundreds of thousands of distinct CDR3 sequences, around 21% of which appear only once. The data were obtained in a study of Graves' ophthalmopathy and Graves' hyperthyroidism. The CDR3 runs to 17 residues. The germline CDR1 and CDR2 sequences are SQVTM and ANQGSEA. V was trimmed by 3 bases and J by 4 bases, leaving 24 bases between them.

The sequence was collected from a woman between 18 and 29 years old with stable Graves' hyperthyroidism. The rearrangement links TRBV29-1 to TRBJ1-1; the D is unclear. Sequenced sample: peripheral blood. CDR3 sequence: CSVEVFSQDRGGTEAFF. The CDR3 bases are TGCAGCGTTGAGGTCTTTTCCCAGGACCGGGGAGGCACTGAAGCTTTCTTT.